This T cell receptor beta chain was profiled in a study of CD8 T cells in ankylosing spondylitis. Study-level findings and limits: Enrichment of disease-linked clones was reportedly significant in matched ankylosing spondylitis synovial fluid. Previously reported in reactive arthritis synovial fluid and blood were some of the motif variants.

The CDR3 runs to 12 residues. The germline CDR1 and CDR2 sequences are SGHTA and FQGNSA. Trimming removed 6 bases from V and 6 bases from J, with 8 bases in between. With regard to this clonotype: Its target is not known.

TCRdb reprocessed the 5' RACE reads with MiXCR, giving one entry per CDR3 protein. The data hold 150,000 to 200,000 distinct CDR3 sequences, with 11% observed a single time. This sequence originates from a male donor with ankylosing spondylitis or in good health (not recorded which). The sample consisted of blood, either unsorted or a sorted T cell fraction (not recorded which). This chain connects TRBV7-2 to TRBJ2-2; unclear D gene. The CDR3 sequence: CASSSFAGELFF. For the CDR3, the DNA is TGTGCCAGCAGTTCTTTCGCCGGGGAGCTGTTTTTT.